In its sample, the clone carrying this TCR beta chain was seen a few times. What it binds is unknown. Other DNA sequences in this sample translate to the same CDR3. Each sorted fraction was over 95% pure. The entry originates in a study of beta chain features in type 1 diabetes. Overall study findings and caveats: Using cDNA template may skew counts toward highly expressing activated cells. The study found moderately but significantly shorter TCRB CDR3s in all four CD4+ subsets of Type 1 diabetes patients. Across patients, naive, central memory and Treg TCRB repertoires exhibited apparently greater similarity than was observed across healthy donors.

Trimming stripped 4 bases from V and 4 bases from J, with 12 bases between. The CDR3 has 14 amino acids. CDR1 SGHRS and CDR2 YFSETQ come from the germline V gene. All of the isolated RNA was reverse transcribed, so expressed TCRB transcripts were sequenced. Clones were read by immunoSEQ multiplex PCR, and TCRdb kept only the in-frame ones, dropping some. The sample yields about 740,000 clones, roughly 13% seen once. The genes are TRBV5-1 and TRBJ2-1; maybe TRBD2 (6 bases). Sequencing input: naive CD4+ T cells from blood. This receptor was obtained from a man younger than 35 with type 1 diabetes. The CDR3 sequence: CASSAGSSYNEQFF. The CDR3 nucleotides are TGCGCCAGCAGCGCGGGGAGCTCATACAATGAGCAGTTCTTC.